This TCR beta chain was sequenced for a study of T-cell memory formation after mild COVID-19. Study summary: For the most part, TCR clusters were specific to one donor.

The germline V and J ends were trimmed by 6 bases and 1 base, with 12 bases remaining between them. CDR3 length: 13 amino acids. The V gene's germline CDR1 is SQVTM and CDR2 ANQGSEA. Overall study findings and caveats: Pre-infection memory showed some responding clones, and this suggested that cross-reactive memory joined. Clones contracting across day 15 to 85 had a balanced CD4/CD8 profile; later expanding clones leaned CD4+. Proof of SARS-CoV-2 specificity was absent for the second-wave clones that crested on day 37.

Concerning this clonotype itself: Its target is not known.

One entry per CDR3 protein results from TCRdb running MiXCR on the 5' RACE reads. The table includes about 340,000 distinct CDR3 sequences, around an eighth detected once. Sequenced sample: PBMCs or a T cell subset sorted from them (not recorded which). This sequence originates from a man aged 18 to 30 who had mild COVID-19 (a few samples of this study predate the infection). Cell type and time point are not known. J is TRBJ2-5 and V is TRBV29-1; no clear D. CDR3 nucleotide sequence: TGCAGCGTCGATCAAGCCGCCCAAGAGACCCAGTACTTC. Its protein is CSVDQAAQETQYF.